This T cell receptor beta chain emerged from a study of human T cells and chemical hapten exposure. In the study overall: Small pooled library volume differences mainly caused per-sample TCR yield variation. Findings and limits, study-wide: TCRs exceeding a frequency of 1 in 1000 stayed unchanged under DPC sensitization.

Individual cDNA molecules in this library carried unique molecular identifiers. Per the study methods: Sample-level TCR yields exhibited a median of approximately 88,000, with a range of about 20,000 to 750,000. TCRdb independently ran MiXCR on the RACE reads; one entry per CDR3 protein. TCRdb's processing, not the authors' own work, is the source of the V and J calls. The data contain some 120,000 distinct CDR3 sequences, approximately 9% of them singletons. Time point reported: healthy volunteer bleed at 2 weeks. Total RNA came from unfractionated whole blood. The CDR3 is 16 amino acids. CDR1 and CDR2 from the germline V gene are SGHRS and YFSETQ. Trimming pared 4 bases from V and 2 bases from J, leaving 17 bases between. This clonotype has just a few counts. Antigen unknown.

This rearrangement joins TRBV5-1 to TRBJ2-3, with D maybe TRBD2 (6 bases). Sequenced: whole blood. The TCR comes from a male donor in good health. Some clones in this sample may be carry-over from other donors' samples. The CDR3 sequence: CASSLRGFIFTDTQYF. The CDR3 nucleotides read TGCGCCAGCAGCCTTCGGGGGTTCATCTTCACAGATACGCAGTATTTT.